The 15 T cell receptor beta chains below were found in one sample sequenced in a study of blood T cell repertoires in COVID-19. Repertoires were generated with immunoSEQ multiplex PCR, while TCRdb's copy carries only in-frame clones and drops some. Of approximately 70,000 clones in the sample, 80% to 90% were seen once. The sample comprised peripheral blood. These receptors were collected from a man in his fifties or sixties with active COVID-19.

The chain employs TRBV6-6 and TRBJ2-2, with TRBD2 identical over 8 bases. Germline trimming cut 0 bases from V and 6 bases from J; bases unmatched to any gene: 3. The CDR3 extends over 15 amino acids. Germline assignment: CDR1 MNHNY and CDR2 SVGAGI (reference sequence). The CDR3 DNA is TGTGCCAGCAGTTACTCGAGTAGCGGGGCCGGGGAGCTGTTTTTT. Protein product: CASSYSSSGAGELFF.

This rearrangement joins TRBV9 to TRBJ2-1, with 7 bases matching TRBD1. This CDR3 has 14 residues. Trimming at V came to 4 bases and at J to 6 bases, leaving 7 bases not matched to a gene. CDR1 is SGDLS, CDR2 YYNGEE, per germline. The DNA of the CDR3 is TGTGCCAGCAGCCCCATGACAGGGATCAATGAGCAGTTCTTC. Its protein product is CASSPMTGINEQFF.

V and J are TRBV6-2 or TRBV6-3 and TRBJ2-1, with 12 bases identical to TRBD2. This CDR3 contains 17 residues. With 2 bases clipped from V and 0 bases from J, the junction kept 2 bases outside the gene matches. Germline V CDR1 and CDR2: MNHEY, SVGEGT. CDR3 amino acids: CASSYLAGGPSYNEQFF. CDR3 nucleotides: TGTGCCAGCAGTTACCTAGCGGGAGGGCCCTCCTACAATGAGCAGTTCTTC.

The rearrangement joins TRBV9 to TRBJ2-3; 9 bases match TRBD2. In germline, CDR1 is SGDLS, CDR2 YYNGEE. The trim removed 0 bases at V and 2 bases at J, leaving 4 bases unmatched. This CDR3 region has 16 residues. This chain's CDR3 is CASSVGGGRATDTQYF. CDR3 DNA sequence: TGTGCCAGCAGCGTAGGGGGCGGGAGGGCCACAGATACGCAGTATTTT.

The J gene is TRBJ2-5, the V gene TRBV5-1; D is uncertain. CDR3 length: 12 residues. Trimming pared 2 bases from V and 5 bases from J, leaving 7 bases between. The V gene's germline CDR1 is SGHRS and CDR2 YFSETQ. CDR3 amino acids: CASSFSTETQYF. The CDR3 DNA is TGCGCCAGCAGCTTCAGTACGGAGACCCAGTACTTC.

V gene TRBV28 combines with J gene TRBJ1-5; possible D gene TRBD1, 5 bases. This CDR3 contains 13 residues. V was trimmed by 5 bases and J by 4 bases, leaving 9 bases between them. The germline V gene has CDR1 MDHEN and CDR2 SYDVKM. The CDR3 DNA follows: TGTGCCAGCAGTATCGCAGGGAATCAGCCCCAGCATTTT. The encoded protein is CASSIAGNQPQHF.

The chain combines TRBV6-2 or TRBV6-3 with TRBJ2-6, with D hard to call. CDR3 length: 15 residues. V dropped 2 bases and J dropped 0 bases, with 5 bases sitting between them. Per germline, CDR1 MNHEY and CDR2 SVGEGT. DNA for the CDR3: TGTGCCAGCAGTTACGGCGGCTCTGGGGCCAACGTCCTGACTTTC. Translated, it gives CASSYGGSGANVLTF.

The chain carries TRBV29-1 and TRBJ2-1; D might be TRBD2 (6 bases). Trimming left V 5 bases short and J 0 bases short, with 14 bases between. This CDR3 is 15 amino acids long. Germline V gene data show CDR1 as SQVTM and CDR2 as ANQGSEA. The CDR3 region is CSVPPPGSSYNEQFF. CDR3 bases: TGCAGCGTTCCCCCGCCCGGGAGCTCCTACAATGAGCAGTTCTTC.

The CDR3 coding sequence is TGTGCCAGCAGCTTACTAGCGGGTTTGTACAATGAGCAGTTCTTC. Protein product: CASSLLAGLYNEQFF. The chain carries TRBV7-2 and TRBJ2-1, with 8 bases fitting TRBD2. The CDR3 loop spans 15 amino acids. The V segment lost 2 bases and the J segment 4 bases; nucleotides outside the gene matches: 4. Germline assignment: CDR1 SGHTA and CDR2 FQGNSA.

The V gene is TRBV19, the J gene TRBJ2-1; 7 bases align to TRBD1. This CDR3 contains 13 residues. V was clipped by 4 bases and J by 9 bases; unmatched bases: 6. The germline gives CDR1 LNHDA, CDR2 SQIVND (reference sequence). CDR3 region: CASSTQGTLEQFF. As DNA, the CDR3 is TGTGCCAGTAGTACACAGGGGACGCTTGAGCAGTTCTTC.

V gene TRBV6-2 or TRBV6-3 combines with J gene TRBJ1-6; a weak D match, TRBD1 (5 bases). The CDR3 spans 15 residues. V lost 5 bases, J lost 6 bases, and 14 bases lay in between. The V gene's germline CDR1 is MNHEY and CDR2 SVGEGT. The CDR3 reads CASSPFQGRNSPLHF. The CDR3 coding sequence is TGTGCCAGCAGTCCCTTTCAGGGTCGTAATTCACCCCTCCACTTT.

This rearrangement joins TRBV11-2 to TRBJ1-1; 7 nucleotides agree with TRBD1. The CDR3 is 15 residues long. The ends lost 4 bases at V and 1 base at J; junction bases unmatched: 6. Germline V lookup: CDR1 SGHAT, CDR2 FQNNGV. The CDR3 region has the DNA TGTGCCAGCAGCTCCCCCCGGACAGGGAACACTGAAGCTTTCTTT. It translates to CASSSPRTGNTEAFF.

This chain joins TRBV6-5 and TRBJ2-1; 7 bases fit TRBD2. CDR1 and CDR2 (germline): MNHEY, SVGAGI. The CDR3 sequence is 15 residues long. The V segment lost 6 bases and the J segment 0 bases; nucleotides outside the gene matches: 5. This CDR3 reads CASSPSGASYNEQFF. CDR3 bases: TGTGCCAGCAGCCCCAGCGGGGCCTCCTACAATGAGCAGTTCTTC.

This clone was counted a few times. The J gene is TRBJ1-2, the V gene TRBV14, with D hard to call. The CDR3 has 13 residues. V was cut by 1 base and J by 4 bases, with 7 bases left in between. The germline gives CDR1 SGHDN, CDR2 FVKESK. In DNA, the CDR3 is TGTGCCAGCAGCCAAGTACTTCTCTATGGCTACACCTTC. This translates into CASSQVLLYGYTF.

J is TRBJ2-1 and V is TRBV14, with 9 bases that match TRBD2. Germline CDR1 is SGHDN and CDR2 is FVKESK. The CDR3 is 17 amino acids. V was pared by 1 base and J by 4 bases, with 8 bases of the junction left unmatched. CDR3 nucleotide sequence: TGTGCCAGCAGCCAAGTCCCCGGCGGGGGGGCGTACAATGAGCAGTTCTTC. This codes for CASSQVPGGGAYNEQFF.